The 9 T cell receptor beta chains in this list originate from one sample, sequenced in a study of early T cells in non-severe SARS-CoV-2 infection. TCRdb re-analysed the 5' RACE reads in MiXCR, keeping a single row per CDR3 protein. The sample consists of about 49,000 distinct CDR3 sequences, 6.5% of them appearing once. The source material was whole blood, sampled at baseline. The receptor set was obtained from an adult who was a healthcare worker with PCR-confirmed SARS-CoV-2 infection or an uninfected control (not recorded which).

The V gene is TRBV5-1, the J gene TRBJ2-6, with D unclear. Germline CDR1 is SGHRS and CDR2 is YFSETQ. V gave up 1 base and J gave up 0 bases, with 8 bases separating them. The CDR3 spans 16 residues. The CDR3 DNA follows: TGCGCCAGCAGCTTGACCGCCAGCTCTGGGGCCAACGTCCTGACTTTC. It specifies CASSLTASSGANVLTF.

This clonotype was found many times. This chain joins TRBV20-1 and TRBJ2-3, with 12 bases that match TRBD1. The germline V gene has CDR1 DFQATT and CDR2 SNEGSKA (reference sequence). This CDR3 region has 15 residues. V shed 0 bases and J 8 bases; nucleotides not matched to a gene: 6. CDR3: CSAREGTGGVGTQYF. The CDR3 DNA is TGCAGTGCTAGAGAGGGGACAGGGGGCGTAGGTACGCAGTATTTT.

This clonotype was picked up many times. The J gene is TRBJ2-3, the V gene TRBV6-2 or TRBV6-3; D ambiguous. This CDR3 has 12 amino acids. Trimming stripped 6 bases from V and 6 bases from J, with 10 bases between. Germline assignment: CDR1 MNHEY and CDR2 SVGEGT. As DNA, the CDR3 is TGTGCCAGCAGCCCTCTCCGCGATACGCAGTATTTT. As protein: CASSPLRDTQYF.

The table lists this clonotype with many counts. The CDR3 DNA follows: TGTGCCAGCAGCCAAGAAGGTCCTAGCCTACGACCCTACGAGCAGTACTTC. Protein sequence: CASSQEGPSLRPYEQYF. This rearrangement joins TRBV4-2 to TRBJ2-7; D might be TRBD2 (5 bases). The CDR3 sequence is 17 residues long. Germline assignment: CDR1 LGHNA and CDR2 YNFKEQ. The V end was cut by 0 bases, the J end by 2 bases, with 17 bases between.

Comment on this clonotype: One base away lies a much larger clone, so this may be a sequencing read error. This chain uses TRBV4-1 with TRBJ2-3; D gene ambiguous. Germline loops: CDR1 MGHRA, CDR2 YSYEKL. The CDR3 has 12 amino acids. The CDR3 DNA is TGCGCCAGCAGCCAAGATGGAGATACGCAGTTTTTT. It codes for CASSQDGDTQFF.

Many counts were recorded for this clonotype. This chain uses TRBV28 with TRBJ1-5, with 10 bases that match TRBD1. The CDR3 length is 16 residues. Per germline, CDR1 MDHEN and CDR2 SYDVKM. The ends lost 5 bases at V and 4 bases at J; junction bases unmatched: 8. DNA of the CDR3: TGTGCCAGCAGTCTGGGACAGGGGTTTGGTAATCAGCCCCAGCATTTT. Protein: CASSLGQGFGNQPQHF.

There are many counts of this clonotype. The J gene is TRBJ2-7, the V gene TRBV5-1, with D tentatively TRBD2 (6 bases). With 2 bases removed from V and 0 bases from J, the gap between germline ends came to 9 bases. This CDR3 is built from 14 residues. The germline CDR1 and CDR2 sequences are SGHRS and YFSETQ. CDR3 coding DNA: TGCGCCAGCAGCTTCGCGGGGAACTCCTACGAGCAGTACTTC. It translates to CASSFAGNSYEQYF.

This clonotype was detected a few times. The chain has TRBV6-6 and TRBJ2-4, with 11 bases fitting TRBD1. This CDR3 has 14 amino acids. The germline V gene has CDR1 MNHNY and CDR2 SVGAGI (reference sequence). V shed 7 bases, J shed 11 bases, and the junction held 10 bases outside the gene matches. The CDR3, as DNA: TGTGCCAGCATGCCTTCTGGACAGGGGGCGTTTCAGTACTTC. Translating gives CASMPSGQGAFQYF.

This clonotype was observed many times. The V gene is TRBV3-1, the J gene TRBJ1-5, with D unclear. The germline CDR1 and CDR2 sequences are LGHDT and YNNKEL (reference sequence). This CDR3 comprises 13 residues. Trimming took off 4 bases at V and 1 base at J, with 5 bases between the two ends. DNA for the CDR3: TGTGCCAGCAGCCTAGTGAGCAATCAGCCCCAGCATTTT. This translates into CASSLVSNQPQHF.